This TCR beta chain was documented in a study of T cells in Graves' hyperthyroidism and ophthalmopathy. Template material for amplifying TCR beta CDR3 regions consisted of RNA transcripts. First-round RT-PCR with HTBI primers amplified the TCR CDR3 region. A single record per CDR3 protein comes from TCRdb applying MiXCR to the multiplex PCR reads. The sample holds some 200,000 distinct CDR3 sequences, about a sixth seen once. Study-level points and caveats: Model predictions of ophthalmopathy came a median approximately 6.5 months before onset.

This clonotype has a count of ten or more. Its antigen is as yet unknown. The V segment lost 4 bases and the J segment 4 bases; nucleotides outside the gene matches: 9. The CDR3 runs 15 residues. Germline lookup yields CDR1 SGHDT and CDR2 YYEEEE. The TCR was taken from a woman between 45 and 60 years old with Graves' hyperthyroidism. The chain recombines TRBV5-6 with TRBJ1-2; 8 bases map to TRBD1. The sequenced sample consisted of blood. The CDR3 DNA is TGTGCCAGCAGCGCCACAGGGGGAATGGGCTATGGCTACACCTTC. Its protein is CASSATGGMGYGYTF. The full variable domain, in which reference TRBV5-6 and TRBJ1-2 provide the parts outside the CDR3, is DAGVTQSPTHLIKTRGQQVTLRCSPKSGHDTVSWYQQALGQGPQFIFQYYEEEERQRGNFPDRFSGHQFPNYSSELNVNALLLGDSALYLCASSATGGMGYGYTFGSGTRLTVV.